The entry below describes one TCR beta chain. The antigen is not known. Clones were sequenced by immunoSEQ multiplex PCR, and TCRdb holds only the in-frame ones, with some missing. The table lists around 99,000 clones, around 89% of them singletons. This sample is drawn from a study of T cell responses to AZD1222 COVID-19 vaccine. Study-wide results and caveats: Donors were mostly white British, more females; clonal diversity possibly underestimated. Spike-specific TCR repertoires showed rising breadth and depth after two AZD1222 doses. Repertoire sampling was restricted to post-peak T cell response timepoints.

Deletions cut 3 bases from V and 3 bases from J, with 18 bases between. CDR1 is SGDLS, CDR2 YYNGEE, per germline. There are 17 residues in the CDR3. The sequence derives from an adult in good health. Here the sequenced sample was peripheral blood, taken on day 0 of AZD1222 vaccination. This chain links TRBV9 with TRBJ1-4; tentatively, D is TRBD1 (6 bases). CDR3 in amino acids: CASSGSSGARSNEKLFF. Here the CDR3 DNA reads TGTGCCAGCAGCGGGTCGTCGGGGGCGCGATCTAATGAAAAACTGTTTTTT.